Listed below are T cell receptor beta chains from one sample, sequenced in a study of radiotherapy plus CTLA-4 blockade in lung cancer. Profiling relied on immunoSEQ multiplex PCR, and the TCRdb table lists in-frame clones only, not all of them. This sample has tens of thousands of clones, with roughly 77% found just once. Sample: peripheral blood, taken from a patient treated with radiotherapy plus ipilimumab. Receptor source: a human donor with non-small cell lung cancer who had a complete response to radiotherapy plus ipilimumab. Both conserved end residues are part of each CDR3. The order of the fields is clone size, V gene, D gene, J gene, CDR3 DNA, CDR3 protein. D genes are given only for firm matches. Size values are once, few and many counts, or a class for expanded clones, and some rows have none.

abundance: .
v_gene: TRBV11-2
d_gene: .
j_gene: TRBJ2-7
CDR3nt: TGTGCCAGCAGCTTAGATACTCTCGCCTACGAGCAGTACTTC
CDR3aa: CASSLDTLAYEQYF

abundance: .
v_gene: TRBV9
d_gene: .
j_gene: TRBJ1-2
CDR3nt: TGTGCCAGCAGCGTAGTTGCAGGGAACTATGGCTACACCTTC
CDR3aa: CASSVVAGNYGYTF

abundance: .
v_gene: TRBV15
d_gene: TRBD1
j_gene: TRBJ1-3
CDR3nt: TGTGCCACCAGCAGACGCCGGGACAGGGCTGGAAACACCATATATTTT
CDR3aa: CATSRRRDRAGNTIYF

abundance: few
v_gene: TRBV10-3
d_gene: TRBD1
j_gene: TRBJ1-2
CDR3nt: TGTGCCATCAGTGAGGGTCAGGGGGTAAACTATGGCTACACCTTC
CDR3aa: CAISEGQGVNYGYTF

abundance: .
v_gene: TRBV5-1
d_gene: .
j_gene: TRBJ1-1
CDR3nt: TGCGCCAGCAGCTTGGAAGGCAGGGGTGAAGCTTTCTTT
CDR3aa: CASSLEGRGEAFF

abundance: .
v_gene: TRBV11-2
d_gene: TRBD1
j_gene: TRBJ2-1
CDR3nt: TGTGCCAGCAGCTCAATAAGACAGGGGAATGAGCAGTTCTTC
CDR3aa: CASSSIRQGNEQFF

abundance: .
v_gene: TRBV7-8
d_gene: TRBD1
j_gene: TRBJ1-6
CDR3nt: TGTGCCAGCAGCTTGCTTGGACAGGGAGGTTTTAATTCACCCCTCCACTTT
CDR3aa: CASSLLGQGGFNSPLHF

abundance: once
v_gene: TRBV2
d_gene: .
j_gene: TRBJ2-3
CDR3nt: TGTGCCAGCAGTACGGAGGGCTCAGATACGCAGTATTTT
CDR3aa: CASSTEGSDTQYF

abundance: .
v_gene: TRBV11-3
d_gene: .
j_gene: TRBJ2-5
CDR3nt: TGTGCCAGCAGCTTAGGGCTCGCAGGAAGTGAGACCCAGTACTTC
CDR3aa: CASSLGLAGSETQYF

abundance: .
v_gene: TRBV9
d_gene: TRBD1
j_gene: TRBJ2-2
CDR3nt: TGTGCCAGCAGCGTTGACGGACAGGGTAGGCGCACCGGGGAGCTGTTTTTT
CDR3aa: CASSVDGQGRRTGELFF

abundance: once
v_gene: TRBV7-2
d_gene: .
j_gene: TRBJ2-3
CDR3nt: TGTGCCAGCAGCTTAGCGCGGGCAGATACGCAGTATTTT
CDR3aa: CASSLARADTQYF

abundance: few
v_gene: TRBV28
d_gene: .
j_gene: TRBJ1-5
CDR3nt: TGTGCCAGCACCGTAGGGGGGGTGGGCAATCAGCCCCAGCATTTT
CDR3aa: CASTVGGVGNQPQHF

abundance: .
v_gene: TRBV30
d_gene: .
j_gene: TRBJ2-2
CDR3nt: TGTGCCTGGAGTGTATTCGGCGGGAACACCGGGGAGCTGTTTTTT
CDR3aa: CAWSVFGGNTGELFF

abundance: .
v_gene: TRBV27
d_gene: TRBD1
j_gene: TRBJ1-1
CDR3nt: TGTGCCAGCAGTCCTCGTCCGGGACAGGGGTTTGAAGCTTTCTTT
CDR3aa: CASSPRPGQGFEAFF

abundance: few
v_gene: TRBV18
d_gene: .
j_gene: TRBJ1-1
CDR3nt: TGTGCCAGCTCACTTAATGCCGGGACATCGAACACTGAAGCTTTCTTT
CDR3aa: CASSLNAGTSNTEAFF

abundance: .
v_gene: TRBV4-1
d_gene: TRBD1
j_gene: TRBJ2-3
CDR3nt: TGCGCCAGCAGCATGGGGACAGGTCCCACAGATACGCAGTATTTT
CDR3aa: CASSMGTGPTDTQYF

abundance: .
v_gene: TRBV10-2
d_gene: .
j_gene: TRBJ1-5
CDR3nt: TGCGCCAGTTCGACAGATTATAGCAATCAGCCCCAGCATTTT
CDR3aa: CASSTDYSNQPQHF

abundance: .
v_gene: TRBV29-1
d_gene: .
j_gene: TRBJ2-2
CDR3nt: TGCAGCGTAGCAGGGTCTCCCGGGGAGCTGTTTTTT
CDR3aa: CSVAGSPGELFF

abundance: .
v_gene: TRBV18
d_gene: .
j_gene: TRBJ1-1
CDR3nt: TGTGCCAGCCTCCGGGGAGAGAACACTGAAGCTTTCTTT
CDR3aa: CASLRGENTEAFF

abundance: .
v_gene: TRBV7-9
d_gene: TRBD1
j_gene: TRBJ1-4
CDR3nt: TGTGCCAGCAGCTTTCCCCGGGACAGGGGGTTTCTTTCTTTGGGAAAACTGTTTTTT
CDR3aa: CASSFPRDRGFLSLGKLFF

abundance: .
v_gene: TRBV14
d_gene: .
j_gene: TRBJ1-1
CDR3nt: TGTGCCAGCAGCCTACAGGAGAGCACTGAAGCTTTCTTT
CDR3aa: CASSLQESTEAFF

abundance: .
v_gene: TRBV5-1
d_gene: TRBD1
j_gene: TRBJ2-5
CDR3nt: TGCGCCAGCAGCTTGGTGACAGGGGGCGAGGAGACCCAGTACTTC
CDR3aa: CASSLVTGGEETQYF

abundance: .
v_gene: TRBV5-1
d_gene: .
j_gene: TRBJ1-1
CDR3nt: TGCGCCAGCAGCTTGGTGGTGCAGGGCCCAACTGAAGCTTTCTTT
CDR3aa: CASSLVVQGPTEAFF

abundance: once
v_gene: TRBV28
d_gene: .
j_gene: TRBJ1-2
CDR3nt: .
CDR3aa: CAFGSGDGYGYTF

abundance: .
v_gene: TRBV5-1
d_gene: TRBD2
j_gene: TRBJ2-1
CDR3nt: TGCGCCAGCAGCTCTGGGACTACTAGCGGGAGGGCCGCTGAGCAGTTCTTC
CDR3aa: CASSSGTTSGRAAEQFF

abundance: once
v_gene: TRBV6-6
d_gene: .
j_gene: TRBJ1-1
CDR3nt: TGTGCCAGCAGTTCCGGGGAAAACACCATTGAAGCTTTCTTT
CDR3aa: CASSSGENTIEAFF

abundance: .
v_gene: TRBV27
d_gene: TRBD2
j_gene: TRBJ2-7
CDR3nt: TGTGCCAGCAGTCTTGACGGGCGGGGGACCTACGAGCAGTACTTC
CDR3aa: CASSLDGRGTYEQYF

abundance: once
v_gene: TRBV5-1
d_gene: TRBD2
j_gene: TRBJ2-7
CDR3nt: TGCGCCAGCCCCGGGGGGAAGTACGAGCAGTACTTC
CDR3aa: CASPGGKYEQYF

abundance: .
v_gene: TRBV30
d_gene: .
j_gene: TRBJ1-4
CDR3nt: TGTGCCTGGAGTGTACAGTCAGGGGACAATGAAAAACTGTTTTTT
CDR3aa: CAWSVQSGDNEKLFF

abundance: .
v_gene: TRBV10-3
d_gene: TRBD1
j_gene: TRBJ1-5
CDR3nt: TGTGCCATCAGTTCAGGACAGGGCGTAAGCAATCAGCCCCAGCATTTT
CDR3aa: CAISSGQGVSNQPQHF

abundance: .
v_gene: TRBV6-6
d_gene: TRBD1
j_gene: TRBJ2-1
CDR3nt: TGTGCCAGCAGCGCCGGGACAGGGACCTACAATGAGCAGTTCTTC
CDR3aa: CASSAGTGTYNEQFF

abundance: .
v_gene: TRBV18
d_gene: .
j_gene: TRBJ2-7
CDR3nt: TGTGCCAGCTCACCCCAGAACAACAACGAGCAGTACTTC
CDR3aa: CASSPQNNNEQYF

abundance: once
v_gene: TRBV6-6
d_gene: .
j_gene: TRBJ2-2
CDR3nt: TGTGCCAGCACAATAGCCTATACCACCGGGGAGCTGTTTTTT
CDR3aa: CASTIAYTTGELFF

abundance: .
v_gene: TRBV6-1
d_gene: .
j_gene: TRBJ2-4
CDR3nt: TGTGCCAGCAGTGCTGATGGGGGGGCTGGCCTTCAGTACTTC
CDR3aa: CASSADGGAGLQYF

abundance: .
v_gene: TRBV15
d_gene: .
j_gene: TRBJ1-1
CDR3nt: TGTGCCACCAGCACCCGGGGTCGAGACACTGAAGCTTTCTTT
CDR3aa: CATSTRGRDTEAFF

abundance: .
v_gene: TRBV19
d_gene: .
j_gene: TRBJ1-1
CDR3nt: TGTGCCAGTAGTGCCCTGGTGGCAGGGGCCAGCATGAACACTGAAGCTTTCTTT
CDR3aa: CASSALVAGASMNTEAFF

abundance: .
v_gene: TRBV7-2
d_gene: TRBD1
j_gene: TRBJ1-6
CDR3nt: TGTGCCAGCAGGGAGGGGACAGGTCGTAATTCACCCCTCCACTTT
CDR3aa: CASREGTGRNSPLHF

abundance: once
v_gene: TRBV27
d_gene: .
j_gene: TRBJ2-7
CDR3nt: TGTGCCAGCAGTTTAGCAGGGCCTTCCTACGAGCAGTACTTC
CDR3aa: CASSLAGPSYEQYF

abundance: .
v_gene: TRBV5-1
d_gene: TRBD1
j_gene: TRBJ1-5
CDR3nt: TGCGCCAGCAGCGCCACAGGGGGCGATCAGCCCCAGCATTTT
CDR3aa: CASSATGGDQPQHF

abundance: .
v_gene: TRBV27
d_gene: .
j_gene: TRBJ1-3
CDR3nt: TGTGCCAGCAGTTTATATCGGGGGTCAGGAAACACCATATATTTT
CDR3aa: CASSLYRGSGNTIYF

abundance: .
v_gene: TRBV19
d_gene: TRBD2
j_gene: TRBJ2-2
CDR3nt: TGTGCCAGTAGTATAGATTCGGGGGGGGACACCGGGGAGCTGTTTTTT
CDR3aa: CASSIDSGGDTGELFF

abundance: .
v_gene: TRBV10-3
d_gene: TRBD1
j_gene: TRBJ1-2
CDR3nt: TGTGCCATTTCCAGGGGGCAAGGCTACACCTTC
CDR3aa: CAISRGQGYTF

abundance: .
v_gene: TRBV5-4
d_gene: TRBD2
j_gene: TRBJ2-1
CDR3nt: TGTGCCAGCAGCCCACTTGTGGGCGGGAGCGTCCCCAATGAGCAGTTCTTC
CDR3aa: CASSPLVGGSVPNEQFF

abundance: .
v_gene: TRBV30
d_gene: TRBD1
j_gene: TRBJ1-2
CDR3nt: TGTGCCTGGAGTGTGGACAGGGGGCAAGGTGGCTACACCTTC
CDR3aa: CAWSVDRGQGGYTF

abundance: .
v_gene: TRBV9
d_gene: TRBD1
j_gene: TRBJ1-2
CDR3nt: TGTGCCAGCAGCTCAACCACCGGGACAGGGGGTGGCTACACCTTC
CDR3aa: CASSSTTGTGGGYTF

abundance: .
v_gene: TRBV29-1
d_gene: TRBD2
j_gene: TRBJ2-3
CDR3nt: TGCAGCGTTAGCGAACGAGGACTAGCAGCGCAGTATTTT
CDR3aa: CSVSERGLAAQYF

abundance: .
v_gene: TRBV11-2
d_gene: TRBD2
j_gene: TRBJ2-7
CDR3nt: TGTGCCAGCAGCTTCCCTAGCGGGGGGGGAACCTACGAGCAGTACTTC
CDR3aa: CASSFPSGGGTYEQYF

abundance: .
v_gene: TRBV6-5
d_gene: TRBD1
j_gene: TRBJ1-1
CDR3nt: TGTGCCAGCAGTTTGGACAGGAACATGAACACTGAAGCTTTCTTT
CDR3aa: CASSLDRNMNTEAFF

abundance: .
v_gene: TRBV27
d_gene: .
j_gene: TRBJ1-4
CDR3nt: TGTGCCAGCAACCCTTACGGGTTTCCGTCGACTAATGAAAAACTGTTTTTT
CDR3aa: CASNPYGFPSTNEKLFF

abundance: .
v_gene: TRBV2
d_gene: .
j_gene: TRBJ1-1
CDR3nt: TGTGCCAGCATGTCCAGGAACACTGAAGCTTTCTTT
CDR3aa: CASMSRNTEAFF

abundance: .
v_gene: TRBV2
d_gene: .
j_gene: TRBJ1-2
CDR3nt: TGTGCCAGCAGTGAAGCCCAGGTTTCTGGCTACACCTTC
CDR3aa: CASSEAQVSGYTF

abundance: few
v_gene: TRBV7-8
d_gene: .
j_gene: TRBJ1-1
CDR3nt: TGTGCCAGCAGCTCACCTGACAGGTCCCCTTCTGAAGCTTTCTTT
CDR3aa: CASSSPDRSPSEAFF

abundance: .
v_gene: TRBV30
d_gene: .
j_gene: TRBJ1-2
CDR3nt: TGTGCCTGGACGTTAGGAGCCGGCAACTATGGCTACACCTTC
CDR3aa: CAWTLGAGNYGYTF

abundance: few
v_gene: TRBV19
d_gene: .
j_gene: TRBJ1-5
CDR3nt: TGTGCCAGTAGTATCTATCCAGGTCAGCCCCAGCATTTT
CDR3aa: CASSIYPGQPQHF

abundance: .
v_gene: TRBV9
d_gene: TRBD2
j_gene: TRBJ2-1
CDR3nt: TGTGCCAGCAGCGCGGGACTAGACTACAATGAGCAGTTCTTC
CDR3aa: CASSAGLDYNEQFF

abundance: .
v_gene: TRBV4-3
d_gene: TRBD2
j_gene: TRBJ2-1
CDR3nt: TGCGCCAGCAGTTCCAGCGGGGGGCCCCTCAATGAGCAGTTCTTC
CDR3aa: CASSSSGGPLNEQFF